The sequence of this T cell receptor beta chain was determined in a study of identical twins. From the 5' RACE reads, TCRdb called clonotypes with MiXCR, one entry per CDR3 protein. The data show roughly 240,000 distinct CDR3 sequences, with roughly 7% seen just once and 3% to 4.5% held by the top ten. In this sample, this clonotype turned up many times. Its antigen remains unknown. Germline V lookup: CDR1 SGHRS, CDR2 YFSETQ. This CDR3 contains 16 residues. V was clipped by 4 bases and J by 1 base, with 16 bases between them. Study outcomes and limitations: Insertions were fewer in abundant cord blood beta clonotypes, whereas memory repertoires showed none of this pattern.

These data were likewise used in another study, on yellow fever vaccine responses in identical twins. This second study notes: Convergence reportedly seemed to mark part of the twins' vaccine T cell response, with personalization marking the rest.

The TCR originated in a woman aged 18-29 years in good health. The sequencing input was memory (CD45RO+) T cells sorted from blood. The chain employs TRBV5-1 and TRBJ2-3; no reliable D call. This CDR3 is CASSVDGDRGTDTQYF. CDR3 bases: TGCGCCAGCAGCGTAGACGGAGATAGGGGCACAGATACGCAGTATTTT. Combining the CDR3 with reference TRBV5-1 and TRBJ2-3 gives the whole variable domain KAGVTQTPRYLIKTRGQQVTLSCSPISGHRSVSWYQQTPGQGLQFLFEYFSETQRNKGNFPGRFSGRQFSNSRSEMNVSTLELGDSALYLCASSVDGDRGTDTQYFGPGTRLTVL.